These 23 T cell receptor beta chains were all obtained from the same sample, sequenced in a study of blood T cell repertoires in COVID-19. TCRdb keeps only in-frame clones here, not all; method: immunoSEQ multiplex PCR. Among 130,000 or so clones listed, around 88% were seen once. Sequencing was carried out using peripheral blood. The receptors stem from a man aged 45-60 years with active or convalescent COVID-19.

The chain uses TRBV30 and TRBJ1-6; D is unclear. Trimming stripped 2 bases from V and 5 bases from J, with 7 bases between. CDR1 GTSNPN and CDR2 SVGIG come from the germline V gene (reference sequence). The CDR3 runs 13 residues. For the CDR3, the DNA is TGTGCCTGGAGTCCCCAGGATAATTCACCCCTCCACTTT. This encodes CAWSPQDNSPLHF.

This clone came up a few times. The rearrangement joins TRBV27 to TRBJ2-1; D gene unclear. Trimming shortened V by 6 bases and J by 7 bases, and 13 bases separated the two germline ends. CDR3 length: 13 amino acids. Germline CDR1 MNHEY, CDR2 SMNVEV (reference sequence). The CDR3 spells CASSPSVVNEQFF. DNA of the CDR3: TGTGCCAGCAGCCCATCGGTGGTAAATGAGCAGTTCTTC.

The J gene is TRBJ2-3, the V gene TRBV6-5; possibly TRBD1 for D (5 bases). V was trimmed by 10 bases and J by 4 bases, leaving 12 bases between them. This CDR3 is built from 12 residues. Germline V gene lookup returns CDR1 MNHEY and CDR2 SVGAGI. The CDR3 region has the DNA TGTGCCATAAAAAGGGGTGCAGATACGCAGTATTTT. Translating it yields CAIKRGADTQYF.

V usage is TRBV19 and J usage is TRBJ1-1; tentatively, D is TRBD1 (5 bases). The germline CDR1 and CDR2 sequences are LNHDA and SQIVND (reference sequence). The ends were cut back, 6 bases at V and 2 bases at J, with 16 bases in the middle. The CDR3 runs to 15 residues. CDR3 in DNA: TGTGCCAGTAGGCCACGTCAGGGTCCTAACACTGAAGCTTTCTTT. Protein product: CASRPRQGPNTEAFF.

The V and J genes are TRBV19 and TRBJ1-4; weak D call: TRBD1 (5 bases). CDR1 LNHDA and CDR2 SQIVND come from the germline V gene (reference sequence). V was pared by 7 bases and J by 2 bases, with 14 bases between. This CDR3 comprises 15 residues. The CDR3 loop is CASTNGGATNEKLFF. For the CDR3, the DNA is TGTGCCAGTACCAATGGAGGGGCTACTAATGAAAAACTGTTTTTT.

The CDR3 region has the DNA TGTGCCAGCAGTCCCCCGACTAGCGACCACACAGATACGCAGTATTTT. Its translation is CASSPPTSDHTDTQYF. The rearrangement links TRBV11-2 to TRBJ2-3, with 8 bases that match TRBD2. V dropped 6 bases and J dropped 2; count of bases not matched to a gene: 10. This CDR3 is built from 16 residues. Germline CDR1 SGHAT, CDR2 FQNNGV.

The rearrangement uses TRBV6-2 or TRBV6-3 and TRBJ1-2; D gene ambiguous. Germline V gene sequence: CDR1 MNHEY, CDR2 SVGEGT. There are 12 residues in the CDR3. Trimming left V 6 bases short and J 8 bases short, with 13 bases between. The CDR3 sequence is CASSRHGRGYTF. CDR3 nucleotides: TGTGCCAGCAGCCGACATGGTCGGGGCTACACCTTC.

The genes are TRBV29-1 and TRBJ2-1, with D perhaps TRBD1 (6 bases). Germline CDR1 SQVTM, CDR2 ANQGSEA. The CDR3 is made up of 14 amino acids. Trimming left V 6 bases short and J 3 bases short, with 15 bases between. The CDR3: CSVTSDRHYNEQFF. CDR3 sequence (DNA): TGCAGCGTAACCTCGGACAGACACTACAATGAGCAGTTCTTC.

This clone has just a few counts. V gene TRBV2 combines with J gene TRBJ1-1, with D unresolved. V was shortened by 3 bases and J by 5 bases, with 16 bases between the two germline ends. The CDR3 runs to 15 residues. Germline CDR1 and CDR2: SNHLY and FYNNEI. CDR3 amino acids: CASSELGNTRTEAFF. CDR3 sequence (DNA): TGTGCCAGCAGTGAGCTAGGCAACACGAGGACTGAAGCTTTCTTT.

This clone was counted a few times. J is TRBJ2-5 and V is TRBV6-5; 10 bases match TRBD2. V was clipped by 6 bases and J by 5 bases; unmatched bases: 9. The length of the CDR3 is 15 residues. CDR1 MNHEY and CDR2 SVGAGI come from the germline V gene. The CDR3 here is CASRLLAGFGETQYF. The CDR3 DNA reads as TGTGCCAGCAGGTTACTAGCGGGATTCGGGGAGACCCAGTACTTC.

The V and J genes are TRBV7-9 and TRBJ1-6; perhaps TRBD1 as D (6 bases). Trimming removed 4 bases at V and 10 bases at J, with 14 bases between. The length of the CDR3 is 14 residues. The germline gives CDR1 SEHNR, CDR2 FQNEAQ (reference sequence). The CDR3 protein is CASSYRELGSPLHF. CDR3 coding DNA: TGTGCCAGCAGCTACAGGGAGTTGGGGTCACCCCTCCACTTT.

V and J are TRBV10-3 and TRBJ1-2, with 7 bases fitting TRBD1. Losses at the gene ends were 5 bases for V and 10 bases for J; bases not matched to a gene: 7. Per germline, CDR1 ENHRY and CDR2 SYGVKD. The CDR3 is made up of 12 amino acids. The CDR3 region is CAISRYEGAYTF. CDR3 nucleotides: TGTGCCATCAGTCGCTATGAGGGGGCCTACACCTTC.

This clone was seen just once. J is TRBJ2-1 and V is TRBV29-1, with D maybe TRBD1 (6 bases). The ends were cut back, 4 bases at V and 6 bases at J, with 13 bases in the middle. Germline assignment: CDR1 SQVTM and CDR2 ANQGSEA. The CDR3 consists of 13 residues. This chain's CDR3 is CSVGSGTINEQFF. In DNA form, the CDR3 reads TGCAGCGTTGGATCCGGGACAATCAATGAGCAGTTCTTC.

The chain uses TRBV6-2 or TRBV6-3 and TRBJ2-6; tentatively, D is TRBD1 (5 bases). The germline CDR1 and CDR2 sequences are MNHEY and SVGEGT. V dropped 5 bases and J dropped 0 bases, with 11 bases sitting between them. This CDR3 is built from 16 residues. CDR3 nucleotide sequence: TGTGCCAGCAGTCAAAAGGGGCTCTCTGGGGCCAACGTCCTGACTTTC. It translates to CASSQKGLSGANVLTF.

The CDR3 region has the DNA TGCGCCAGCAGCCTAACAGGGGGGGGTAATTCACCCCTCCACTTT. As protein: CASSLTGGGNSPLHF. This rearrangement joins TRBV5-1 to TRBJ1-6; 8 nucleotides agree with TRBD1. CDR1 is SGHRS and CDR2 is YFSETQ in the germline V gene. This CDR3 comprises 15 residues. After removal of 4 bases from V and 6 bases from J, the junction contained 6 bases not matched to a gene.

The chain uses TRBV28 and TRBJ1-2; no definite D call. The germline V gene has CDR1 MDHEN and CDR2 SYDVKM. This CDR3 region has 13 residues. Trimming took off 8 bases at V and 1 base at J, with 11 bases between the two ends. The CDR3 protein is CASQEGFNYGYTF. CDR3 in DNA: TGTGCCAGCCAAGAGGGCTTTAACTATGGCTACACCTTC.

This chain connects TRBV30 to TRBJ2-1, with 10 bases matching TRBD2. The J segment lost 6 bases and the V segment lost 4 bases, leaving 12 bases of the junction unmatched. The CDR3 runs to 16 residues. Germline V gene sequence: CDR1 GTSNPN, CDR2 SVGIG (reference sequence). This CDR3 reads CAWTLDLAGVGNEQFF. The CDR3 DNA is TGTGCCTGGACCCTAGACCTAGCGGGAGTTGGCAATGAGCAGTTCTTC.

This clone was observed a single time. The V call is TRBV18, the J call TRBJ2-7; 9 bases align to TRBD1. The germline V gene encodes CDR1 KGHSH and CDR2 LQKENI. The CDR3 spans 15 residues. With V trimmed by 2 bases and J by 2 bases, 4 bases remained unmatched. The CDR3 protein is CASSPAGQGAYEQYF. DNA of the CDR3: TGTGCCAGCTCACCAGCGGGACAGGGCGCCTACGAGCAGTACTTC.

V gene TRBV19 combines with J gene TRBJ1-1; TRBD1 agrees at 10 bases. The CDR3 has 14 residues. J was trimmed by 4 bases and V by 5 bases; bases with no gene match: 4. CDR1 is LNHDA and CDR2 is SQIVND in the germline V gene (reference sequence). CDR3 in amino acids: CASSPRTGGTEAFF. The CDR3 nucleotides are TGTGCCAGTAGTCCCAGGACAGGGGGCACTGAAGCTTTCTTT.

The rearrangement joins TRBV9 to TRBJ1-2; tentative D call: TRBD1 (5 bases). This CDR3 is 14 amino acids long. Germline V gene data show CDR1 as SGDLS and CDR2 as YYNGEE. Trimming stripped 3 bases from V and 8 bases from J, with 17 bases between. The CDR3 DNA is TGTGCCAGCAGCGGACATCCAACCGGGGGAGGCTACACCTTC. Its translation: CASSGHPTGGGYTF.

This chain connects TRBV6-5 to TRBJ2-7; 9 nucleotides align to TRBD1. The CDR3 consists of 14 residues. Germline lookup yields CDR1 MNHEY and CDR2 SVGAGI. Germline trimming cut 5 bases from V and 4 bases from J; bases unmatched to any gene: 6. CDR3 coding DNA: TGTGCCAGCAGTCCTAGGACAGGGGTTTACGAGCAGTACTTC. This translates into CASSPRTGVYEQYF.

The chain is built from TRBV5-5 and TRBJ2-3, with a weak D call TRBD1 (5 bases). CDR3 length: 16 residues. V lost 0 bases, J lost 5 bases, and 16 bases lay in between. Germline values: CDR1 SGHKS, CDR2 YYEKEE (reference sequence). DNA for the CDR3: TGTGCCAGCAGCTTGGGACAGTTTCCTATGGTAGATACGCAGTATTTT. This encodes CASSLGQFPMVDTQYF. Full variable domain (missing parts from reference TRBV5-5 and TRBJ2-3): DAGVTQSPTHLIKTRGQQVTLRCSPISGHKSVSWYQQVLGQGPQFIFQYYEKEERGRGNFPDRFSARQFPNYSSELNVNALLLGDSALYLCASSLGQFPMVDTQYFGPGTRLTVL.

This clone was counted once. The chain links TRBV6-5 to TRBJ1-1; D unclear. V dropped 0 bases and J dropped 5 bases, with 13 bases sitting between them. Per the germline V gene, CDR1 is MNHEY and CDR2 is SVGAGI. The CDR3 is 15 amino acids. In nucleotides, the CDR3 is TGTGCCAGCAGTTACTCTCAATCCCCCGGGACTGAAGCTTTCTTT. Protein: CASSYSQSPGTEAFF.